Listed below are T cell receptor beta chains from one sample, sequenced in a study of tissue T cells after allogeneic stem cell transplantation. Sequenced by immunoSEQ multiplex PCR; TCRdb stores in-frame clones only, minus some. The sample carries approximately 4,500 clones, around four fifths recorded once. Sequenced material: esophageal tissue, taken at autopsy. All receptors come from a male patient at least 60 years old with steroid-refractory graft-versus-host disease after an allogeneic stem cell transplant. Some T cells may be the graft donor's. Each CDR3 is given with its conserved first and last residue. A D gene is named only where the DNA matches it firmly. Expanded clones are given a class, and other clones once, few, many or no size at all.

clone size	D gene	V gene	J gene	CDR3 DNA	CDR3 protein
.	.	TRBV7-2	TRBJ1-4	TGTGCCAGCAGCCAATTCCCAGGCCGTTCTAATGAAAAACTGTTTTTT	CASSQFPGRSNEKLFF
.	.	TRBV14	TRBJ2-5	TGTGCCAGCAGCCCCTTTTCCGAGACCCAGTACTTC	CASSPFSETQYF
.	.	TRBV6-5	TRBJ2-5	TGTGCCAGCAGTTACGGGGGTGGGGAGACCCAGTACTTC	CASSYGGGETQYF
.	.	TRBV5-4	TRBJ2-5	TGTGCCAGCAGCAGGGGGGGGGAGATACAGACCCAGTACTTC	CASSRGGEIQTQYF
few	.	TRBV4-3	TRBJ1-5	TGCGCCAGCAGTCACGGTAATAGCAATCAGCCCCAGCATTTT	CASSHGNSNQPQHF
.	.	TRBV6-5	TRBJ1-2	TGTGCCAGCAGTTACTCGAAAGACTATGGCTACACCTTC	CASSYSKDYGYTF
once	.	TRBV7-3	TRBJ1-3	TGTGCCAGCAGCCCCACAGGGCCTGGAAACACCATATATTTT	CASSPTGPGNTIYF
.	.	TRBV10-3	TRBJ1-5	TGTGCCATCAGTGAACAGTCCAATCAGCCCCAGCATTTT	CAISEQSNQPQHF
.	TRBD1	TRBV2	TRBJ1-4	TGTGCCAGCGCAGGGGGCATCACTGAAAAACTGTTTTTT	CASAGGITEKLFF
.	.	TRBV2	TRBJ1-1	TGTGCCAGCACCGAGGGGGAGAACACTGAAGCTTTCTTT	CASTEGENTEAFF
.	TRBD1	TRBV5-4	TRBJ2-3	TGTGCCAGCAGCCGAGGACAGGGAGGCTCAGATACGCAGTATTTT	CASSRGQGGSDTQYF
.	.	TRBV29-1	TRBJ1-1	TGCAGCGTTGATAAGGGAGGTGAAGCTTTCTTT	CSVDKGGEAFF
.	TRBD1	TRBV28	TRBJ1-4	TGTGCCAGCATTTCTTTTCGACAGGGGGATGAAAAACTGTTTTTT	CASISFRQGDEKLFF
.	.	TRBV5-8	TRBJ2-1	TGTGCCAGCACCTCCCCCGGAGTTGAGCAGTTCTTC	CASTSPGVEQFF
.	.	TRBV20-1	TRBJ1-1	TGCAGTGCTAGTAGAACCCCGGGACCTCCGGCCGACACTGAAGCTTTCTTT	CSASRTPGPPADTEAFF
once	.	TRBV6-1	TRBJ2-3	TGTGCCAGCAGTTATAGGATTGGAACAGATACGCAGTATTTT	CASSYRIGTDTQYF
.	.	TRBV5-4	TRBJ1-4	TGTGCCAGCAGCTTAGGTCCAGATGCTGGGGAAAAACTGTTTTTT	CASSLGPDAGEKLFF
.	.	TRBV4-3	TRBJ2-6	TGCGCCAGCAGCCAAGAAGGTGCAGGGGGGCAAAGTGGGGCCAACGTCCTGACTTTC	CASSQEGAGGQSGANVLTF
.	.	TRBV5-4	TRBJ2-2	TGTGCCAGCAGCTTGGGGGGAGGTCGCACCGGGGAGCTGTTTTTT	CASSLGGGRTGELFF
few	.	TRBV28	TRBJ1-2	TGTGCCAGCAGTTTAGGACAATATGGCTACACCTTC	CASSLGQYGYTF
few	.	TRBV5-1	TRBJ1-5	TGCGCCAGCAGTCCCGACCTTCCGAATCAGCCCCAGCATTTT	CASSPDLPNQPQHF
.	.	TRBV10-1	TRBJ1-6	TGCGCCAGCAGTGAGTCAGGGACACCCCAATCTTTGTCCCTCCACTTT	CASSESGTPQSLSLHF
.	.	TRBV19	TRBJ1-2	TGTGCCAGTAGTATAGCTTGGAGCGGAGAGCTCGGCTACACCTTC	CASSIAWSGELGYTF
.	.	TRBV10-3	TRBJ2-7	TGTGCCATCAGTGAGTCCAAGGGACAAACCTACGAGCAGTACTTC	CAISESKGQTYEQYF
.	.	TRBV25-1	TRBJ2-2	TGTGCCAGCAGTGAATCGGGGGGCCGTGGCGGGGAGCTGTTTTTT	CASSESGGRGGELFF
.	TRBD1	TRBV7-6	TRBJ2-2	TGTGCCAGCAGCTTGACACAGGGGGCTGGGGAGCTGTTTTTT	CASSLTQGAGELFF
.	.	TRBV7-8	TRBJ2-3	TGTGCCAGCAGCTTAGCGTTTACTAGCACAGATACGCAGTATTTT	CASSLAFTSTDTQYF
.	.	TRBV4-2	TRBJ1-1	TGTGCCAGCAGCCAAGATCTGGCCACTGAAGCTTTCTTT	CASSQDLATEAFF
once	.	TRBV18	TRBJ1-3	TGTGCCAGCTCACCGGGTGACCCCGGAAACACCATATATTTT	CASSPGDPGNTIYF
.	.	TRBV27	TRBJ2-7	TGTGCCAGCAGTTTACAGGACAGCTACGAGCAGTACTTC	CASSLQDSYEQYF
few	TRBD1	TRBV24-1	TRBJ2-3	TGTGCCACCAGTGATTGGACAGGAGGCACAGATACGCAGTATTTT	CATSDWTGGTDTQYF
.	TRBD1	TRBV15	TRBJ1-2	TGTGCCACTTCCCCGGGACAGGGGGCGCATAACTATGGCTACACCTTC	CATSPGQGAHNYGYTF
.	.	TRBV6-6	TRBJ2-1	TGTGCCAGCAGTTACTCAGTTCAACGGGATAACAATGAGCAGTTCTTC	CASSYSVQRDNNEQFF
.	.	TRBV9	TRBJ2-3	TGTGCCAGCAGCGTAGTCGCGGCAGATACGCAGTATTTT	CASSVVAADTQYF